The rows below give T cell receptor beta chains drawn from one sample of a study of chemoradiotherapy in HPV16-positive cancers. Produced via immunoSEQ multiplex PCR; TCRdb's table is partial and in-frame only. The repertoire holds about 32,000 clones, with around 80% as singletons. Here the sequenced sample was blood, taken from a patient who underwent chemoradiotherapy. These receptors were obtained from a human donor with HPV-associated anogenital cancer. CDR3s include the opening cysteine and the closing phenylalanine or tryptophan. Fields, in order: J gene, clone size, D gene, V gene, CDR3 DNA, CDR3 protein. A D gene is named only where the DNA matches it firmly. The size entry is marked missing in some rows and otherwise reads once, few, many or a size class.

TRBJ1-2 | NA | NA | TRBV7-2 | TGTGCCAGCAGCTTACAACCGCCACAGGGAACCTATGGCTACACCTTC | CASSLQPPQGTYGYTF
TRBJ1-6 | NA | NA | TRBV18 | TGTGCCAGCTCACTCGACATTGTAAATTCACCCCTCCACTTT | CASSLDIVNSPLHF
TRBJ2-7 | NA | NA | TRBV7-2 | TGTGCCAGCAGCTTAGCGGGCGACGCCTACGAGCAGTACTTC | CASSLAGDAYEQYF
TRBJ2-7 | few | NA | TRBV27 | TGTGCCAGCAGGAGGGAGGTCGGCTCCTACGAGCAGTACTTC | CASRREVGSYEQYF
TRBJ2-7 | NA | NA | TRBV5-6 | TGTGCCAGCACCATGGGACACCTCTCCTACGAGCAGTACTTC | CASTMGHLSYEQYF
TRBJ2-5 | NA | TRBD2 | TRBV5-1 | TGCGCCAGCAGTATATCTAGCGGGGGGGCGAGCCAAGAGACCCAGTACTTC | CASSISSGGASQETQYF
TRBJ2-1 | NA | NA | TRBV7-2 | TGTGCCAGCAGCTTAGTTGGATACTCCTACAATGAGCAGTTCTTC | CASSLVGYSYNEQFF
TRBJ2-3 | once | NA | TRBV29-1 | TGCAGCGTTGAAATCGCGTGGGGGGATACGCAGTATTTT | CSVEIAWGDTQYF
TRBJ2-7 | NA | NA | TRBV11-1 | TGTGCCAGCAGCTTACCTGGGGCAGGGGTCTCCTACGAGCAGTACTTC | CASSLPGAGVSYEQYF
TRBJ2-2 | NA | TRBD1 | TRBV29-1 | TGCAGCGGCAACAGGGGCTCGAACACCGGGGAGCTGTTTTTT | CSGNRGSNTGELFF
TRBJ2-5 | once | TRBD2 | TRBV7-6 | TGTGCCAGCAGCCAAAAAGCGGGGGTGGTCCAAGAGACCCAGTACTTC | CASSQKAGVVQETQYF
TRBJ1-4 | NA | TRBD1 | TRBV18 | TGTGCCAGCTCACCAAGACAGGGGGGATCTGAAAAACTGTTTTTT | CASSPRQGGSEKLFF
TRBJ1-1 | NA | TRBD1 | TRBV5-3 | TGTGCCAGAAGCTCCCGCAAGTGGACAGGCGGCCGTGTTATGAACACTGAAGCTTTCTTT | CARSSRKWTGGRVMNTEAFF
TRBJ2-1 | NA | TRBD2 | TRBV5-1 | TGCGCCAGCAGTTGGCCCCCTGGAGGGAGCGGGGGAAATGAGCAGTTCTTC | CASSWPPGGSGGNEQFF
TRBJ2-1 | NA | TRBD2 | TRBV11-3 | TGTGCCAGCAGCTTAGGTACCGGGACTAGCGGGGGGACCGGAGGTGAGCAGTTCTTC | CASSLGTGTSGGTGGEQFF
TRBJ1-2 | NA | NA | TRBV5-1 | TGCGCCAGCAGCTTGGATCAAGGACAGTACTATGGCTACACCTTC | CASSLDQGQYYGYTF
TRBJ2-2 | NA | TRBD1 | TRBV11-3 | TGTGCCAGCAGGGCCGGGACAGGGTACACCGGGGAGCTGTTTTTT | CASRAGTGYTGELFF
TRBJ1-2 | NA | TRBD1 | TRBV25-1 | TGTGCCAGCAGTGAATATATCCAGGGGGGGTTTGGCTACACCTTC | CASSEYIQGGFGYTF
TRBJ1-3 | NA | TRBD1 | TRBV30 | TGTGCCTGGAGTGTAGTGGGACAGGGGAGGATATATTTT | CAWSVVGQGRIYF
TRBJ1-5 | NA | NA | TRBV21-1 | TGTGCCAGCAGCAAAGGACCTTTGCCCACCGATCAGCCCCAGCATTTT | CASSKGPLPTDQPQHF
TRBJ1-1 | NA | NA | TRBV7-6 | TGTGCCAGCAGCGACCCTTTTCTGTCGAACACTGAAGCTTTCTTT | CASSDPFLSNTEAFF
TRBJ2-1 | NA | NA | TRBV16 | TGTGCCAGCAGCCAAGTCCTCAATGAGCAGTTCTTC | CASSQVLNEQFF
TRBJ2-1 | NA | NA | TRBV7-9 | TGTGCCGGGTGTCCGTCTCAATTGCACAATGAGCAGTTCTTC | CAGCPSQLHNEQFF
TRBJ2-3 | NA | NA | TRBV5-6 | TGTGCCAGCAGCTATACTAGAGGGTACGATACGCAGTATTTT | CASSYTRGYDTQYF